This T cell receptor beta chain was recorded in a study of low-dose radiotherapy and immunotherapy resistance in tumors. As for the study in general: Patients were given intravenous nivolumab 240 mg every two weeks plus ipilimumab 1 mg/kg every six weeks. Daily oral aspirin at 300 mg began on cycle 1 day 1 and lasted four cycles.

Priming of first-strand cDNA relied on TRAV- and TRBV-specific primers (covering alpha and beta chains). A roughly 20-cycle PCR with a constant-region primer and V-primer adapter amplified TCRs. TCRdb reanalysed the reads using MiXCR and keeps one entry per CDR3 protein. The sample shows around 11,000 distinct CDR3 sequences, about 54% of them seen only once. Germline V gives CDR1 MDHEN, CDR2 SYDVKM. Trimming cost V 5 bases and J 4 bases, with 15 bases left between them. The CDR3 totals 15 residues. Donors received nivolumab, ipilimumab, aspirin, low-dose cyclophosphamide and low-dose radiotherapy. Eligible patients bore advanced solid tumors devoid of tumor-infiltrating lymphocytes.

The clonotype was recovered from a human donor with advanced metastatic prostate, ovarian, gallbladder or colorectal cancer (not recorded which). This table probably holds off-target reads from a library built for another chain. This chain links TRBV28 with TRBJ1-3, with a weak D call TRBD1 (6 bases). CDR3 nucleotides: TGTGCCAGCAGTCCCCCAGGGGCGAGGGGAAACACCATATATTTT. Its protein is CASSPPGARGNTIYF.